A selection of T cell receptor beta chains follows, all from one sample in a study of regulatory T cells in long-lasting Graves disease. TCRdb itself ran the multiplex PCR reads through MiXCR, one entry per CDR3 protein. The sample records 350,000 to 450,000 distinct CDR3 sequences, approximately 10% being singletons. The same sample was also used in a study of T cells in Graves' hyperthyroidism and ophthalmopathy.

This specimen consisted of peripheral blood mononuclear cells (PBMCs), obtained at new diagnosis, from a patient treated with antithyroid drugs. The receptors stem from a young woman with Graves disease. CDR3s include the opening cysteine and the closing phenylalanine or tryptophan. Each record gives: V gene, D gene, clone size, J gene, CDR3 length, CDR3 protein, CDR3 DNA. The D gene is left open where the match is weak. Expanded clones are given a class, and other clones once, few, many or no size at all.

v_call: TRBV10-3; d_call: .; clone_size: few; j_call: TRBJ1-3; cdr3_length: 16; cdr3_aa: CAISESEGRYGNTIYF; cdr3_nt: TGTGCCATCAGTGAGTCGGAGGGGAGATACGGAAACACCATATATTTT
v_call: TRBV27; d_call: .; clone_size: .; j_call: TRBJ2-5; cdr3_length: 14; cdr3_aa: CASSSPPGVETQYF; cdr3_nt: TGTGCCAGCAGTTCCCCCCCCGGGGTAGAGACCCAGTACTTC
v_call: TRBV18; d_call: TRBD2; clone_size: .; j_call: TRBJ2-7; cdr3_length: 16; cdr3_aa: CASSSTGTSGLYEQYF; cdr3_nt: TGTGCCAGCTCAAGCACCGGGACTAGCGGCCTCTACGAGCAGTACTTC
v_call: TRBV7-9; d_call: .; clone_size: .; j_call: TRBJ2-1; cdr3_length: 12; cdr3_aa: CASSSFENEQFF; cdr3_nt: TGTGCCAGCAGCAGTTTTGAGAATGAGCAGTTCTTC
v_call: TRBV6-2/TRBV6-3; d_call: .; clone_size: .; j_call: TRBJ2-7; cdr3_length: 16; cdr3_aa: CASSYSSTVRFYEQYF; cdr3_nt: TGTGCCAGCAGTTACTCGAGTACGGTCAGATTCTACGAGCAGTACTTC
v_call: TRBV5-1; d_call: TRBD2; clone_size: many; j_call: TRBJ2-1; cdr3_length: 16; cdr3_aa: CASSLGRSGRYNEQFF; cdr3_nt: TGCGCCAGCAGCTTGGGGCGCAGCGGGAGGTACAATGAGCAGTTCTTC
v_call: TRBV29-1; d_call: .; clone_size: few; j_call: TRBJ1-1; cdr3_length: 14; cdr3_aa: CSVQDGAGDTEAFF; cdr3_nt: TGCAGCGTTCAAGACGGGGCAGGCGACACTGAAGCTTTCTTT
v_call: TRBV6-5; d_call: .; clone_size: many; j_call: TRBJ2-7; cdr3_length: 13; cdr3_aa: CASSSSGVREQYF; cdr3_nt: TGTGCCAGCAGTTCCTCGGGAGTTCGTGAGCAGTACTTC
v_call: TRBV9; d_call: .; clone_size: few; j_call: TRBJ2-1; cdr3_length: 15; cdr3_aa: CASSTISEPYNEQFF; cdr3_nt: TGTGCCAGCAGCACCATCTCCGAGCCCTACAATGAGCAGTTCTTC
v_call: TRBV19; d_call: TRBD1; clone_size: .; j_call: TRBJ2-2; cdr3_length: 15; cdr3_aa: CASSNRGLDTGELFF; cdr3_nt: TGTGCCAGTAGTAACAGGGGGTTGGACACCGGGGAGCTGTTTTTT
v_call: TRBV29-1; d_call: .; clone_size: .; j_call: TRBJ2-3; cdr3_length: 13; cdr3_aa: CSVRPPYTDTQYF; cdr3_nt: TGCAGCGTTAGACCCCCTTACACAGATACGCAGTATTTT
v_call: TRBV12-3/TRBV12-4; d_call: .; clone_size: many; j_call: TRBJ1-5; cdr3_length: 14; cdr3_aa: CASSHTGSNQPQHF; cdr3_nt: TGTGCCAGCAGTCATACAGGGAGCAATCAGCCCCAGCATTTT
v_call: TRBV20-1; d_call: .; clone_size: few; j_call: TRBJ1-4; cdr3_length: 13; cdr3_aa: CSAQGSFNEKLFF; cdr3_nt: TGCAGTGCCCAGGGATCCTTTAATGAAAAACTGTTTTTT
v_call: TRBV10-3; d_call: .; clone_size: many; j_call: TRBJ2-7; cdr3_length: 15; cdr3_aa: CAISREGRRPDEQYF; cdr3_nt: TGTGCCATCAGCCGCGAAGGGCGGCGGCCTGACGAGCAGTACTTC
v_call: TRBV29-1; d_call: .; clone_size: few; j_call: TRBJ1-1; cdr3_length: 13; cdr3_aa: CSVEDADGTEAFF; cdr3_nt: TGCAGCGTTGAAGACGCCGATGGGACTGAAGCTTTCTTT
v_call: TRBV4-1; d_call: .; clone_size: many; j_call: TRBJ1-1; cdr3_length: 14; cdr3_aa: CASSQGLRNTEAFF; cdr3_nt: TGCGCCAGCAGCCAAGGGTTACGGAACACTGAAGCTTTCTTT
v_call: TRBV7-9; d_call: TRBD1; clone_size: many; j_call: TRBJ1-5; cdr3_length: 14; cdr3_aa: CASSSTGSNQPQHF; cdr3_nt: TGTGCCAGCAGCTCGACAGGGAGCAATCAGCCCCAGCATTTT
v_call: TRBV6-5; d_call: .; clone_size: .; j_call: TRBJ1-6; cdr3_length: 14; cdr3_aa: CASSLSSGNSPLHF; cdr3_nt: TGTGCCAGCAGTTTATCGTCCGGGAATTCACCCCTCCACTTT
v_call: TRBV11-2; d_call: TRBD2; clone_size: .; j_call: TRBJ2-1; cdr3_length: 17; cdr3_aa: CASSFLAGARNYNEQFF; cdr3_nt: TGTGCCAGCAGCTTCTTAGCGGGAGCACGTAACTACAATGAGCAGTTCTTC
v_call: TRBV2; d_call: .; clone_size: many; j_call: TRBJ1-1; cdr3_length: 13; cdr3_aa: CASRNRERTEAFF; cdr3_nt: TGTGCCAGCAGGAACAGGGAACGCACTGAAGCTTTCTTT
v_call: TRBV7-2; d_call: .; clone_size: many; j_call: TRBJ2-1; cdr3_length: 12; cdr3_aa: CASSLGRLGQFF; cdr3_nt: TGTGCCAGCAGCTTAGGCCGATTAGGGCAGTTCTTC
v_call: TRBV20-1; d_call: TRBD2; clone_size: .; j_call: TRBJ2-7; cdr3_length: 13; cdr3_aa: CSARVAGVPEQYF; cdr3_nt: TGCAGTGCTAGGGTAGCGGGAGTCCCCGAGCAGTACTTC
v_call: TRBV6-1; d_call: TRBD1; clone_size: few; j_call: TRBJ2-4; cdr3_length: 15; cdr3_aa: CASRDTGGWGNIQYF; cdr3_nt: TGTGCCAGCAGGGACACAGGGGGCTGGGGAAACATTCAGTACTTC
v_call: TRBV3-1; d_call: .; clone_size: many; j_call: TRBJ2-3; cdr3_length: 13; cdr3_aa: CASREVGSGTQYF; cdr3_nt: TGTGCCAGCAGAGAGGTGGGCTCCGGTACGCAGTATTTT
v_call: TRBV5-5; d_call: .; clone_size: many; j_call: TRBJ2-2; cdr3_length: 16; cdr3_aa: CASSLGTAANTGELFF; cdr3_nt: TGTGCCAGCAGCCTCGGGACCGCCGCGAACACCGGGGAGCTGTTTTTT
v_call: TRBV3-1; d_call: .; clone_size: many; j_call: TRBJ2-3; cdr3_length: 15; cdr3_aa: CASGSNAGGTDTQYF; cdr3_nt: TGTGCCAGCGGCTCAAACGCCGGGGGCACAGATACGCAGTATTTT
v_call: TRBV6-5; d_call: .; clone_size: many; j_call: TRBJ2-3; cdr3_length: 16; cdr3_aa: CASSYSGRTSPDTQYF; cdr3_nt: TGTGCCAGCAGTTACTCTGGACGGACCTCACCAGATACGCAGTATTTT
v_call: TRBV20-1; d_call: TRBD2; clone_size: few; j_call: TRBJ2-5; cdr3_length: 15; cdr3_aa: CSASRGTSEEETQYF; cdr3_nt: TGCAGTGCCTCTCGTGGGACTAGCGAAGAAGAGACCCAGTACTTC
v_call: TRBV6-1; d_call: .; clone_size: few; j_call: TRBJ2-5; cdr3_length: 14; cdr3_aa: CASNHLGGGETQYF; cdr3_nt: TGTGCCAGCAACCATCTAGGCGGTGGAGAGACCCAGTACTTC
v_call: TRBV5-5; d_call: .; clone_size: .; j_call: TRBJ2-6; cdr3_length: 16; cdr3_aa: CASYWQELTGANVLTF; cdr3_nt: TGTGCCAGCTACTGGCAGGAATTAACTGGGGCCAACGTCCTGACTTTC
v_call: TRBV29-1; d_call: TRBD1; clone_size: many; j_call: TRBJ2-3; cdr3_length: 12; cdr3_aa: CSVGQGGDTQYF; cdr3_nt: TGCAGCGTTGGACAGGGCGGTGATACGCAGTATTTT
v_call: TRBV6-1; d_call: .; clone_size: many; j_call: TRBJ2-5; cdr3_length: 16; cdr3_aa: CASSPPGRWIQETQYF; cdr3_nt: TGTGCCAGCAGCCCACCGGGTCGATGGATACAAGAGACCCAGTACTTC